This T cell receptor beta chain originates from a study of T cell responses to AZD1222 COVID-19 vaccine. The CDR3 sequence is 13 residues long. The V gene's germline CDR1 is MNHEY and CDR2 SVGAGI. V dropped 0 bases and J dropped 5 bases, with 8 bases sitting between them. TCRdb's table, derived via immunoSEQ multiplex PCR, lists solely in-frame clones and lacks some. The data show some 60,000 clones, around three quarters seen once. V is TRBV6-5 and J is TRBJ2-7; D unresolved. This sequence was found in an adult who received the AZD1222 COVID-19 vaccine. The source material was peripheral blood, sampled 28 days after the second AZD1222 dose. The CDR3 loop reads CASSYSSVNEQYF. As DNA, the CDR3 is TGTGCCAGCAGTTACTCGTCAGTGAACGAGCAGTACTTC.